This TCR beta chain came from a study of Graves' ophthalmopathy and Graves' hyperthyroidism. Findings and caveats of the study: Discrimination between ophthalmopathy and stable hyperthyroidism by a 13-signature model showed roughly 88% sensitivity and about 81% specificity. Most expanded clonotypes in thyroid above 0.001 frequency also showed up in blood.

Amplifying from RNA transcripts, the study obtained TCR beta CDR3 regions. RT-PCR with HTBI primers came first, then second-round multiplex PCR. One entry per CDR3 protein, called by TCRdb with MiXCR from the multiplex PCR reads. Of 400,000 or so distinct CDR3 sequences detected, approximately 15% appear once; the ten largest clones hold roughly 7%. The germline CDR1 and CDR2 sequences are LNHDA and SQIVND (reference sequence). V was cut by 0 bases and J by 4 bases, with 6 bases left in between. CDR3 size: 13 residues. Uncontrolled infections, pregnancy, lactation or other autoimmune diseases led to patient exclusion. PBMCs originated in 10 ml of fresh peripheral blood. Comment on this clonotype: Its specificity is unknown.

The chain uses TRBV19 and TRBJ1-2; D ambiguous. This TCR derives from a woman younger than 35 with stable Graves' hyperthyroidism. The sequencing input was peripheral blood. The CDR3 protein is CASSIEAGYGYTF. The CDR3 DNA reads TGTGCCAGTAGTATAGAGGCAGGCTATGGCTACACCTTC.